The 9 T cell receptor beta chains presented below share a single source sample, sequenced in a study of blood T cell repertoires in COVID-19. Generated by immunoSEQ multiplex PCR, the TCRdb table keeps only in-frame clones and is missing some. Of about 180,000 clones in the sample, about 86% are singletons; the top ten hold about 9.6%. The sample was peripheral blood. The receptor source for this set is a man aged 45-60 years with active or convalescent COVID-19.

This chain joins TRBV11-2 and TRBJ2-2; the match to TRBD2 covers 7 bases. The V and J ends lost 2 bases and 5 bases, in that order; junction bases with no gene match: 5. The CDR3 is made up of 15 amino acids. The germline V gene has CDR1 SGHAT and CDR2 FQNNGV. For the CDR3, the DNA is TGTGCCAGCAGCTTAATCAGGGAGGGGACCGGGGAGCTGTTTTTT. The encoded protein is CASSLIREGTGELFF.

The V call is TRBV13, the J call TRBJ2-3; 10 positions match TRBD1. Germline values: CDR1 PRHDT, CDR2 FYEKMQ (reference sequence). With V trimmed by 5 bases and J by 4 bases, 9 bases remained unmatched. The CDR3 length is 16 residues. CDR3 bases: TGTGCCAGCAGCACCCTCGGGGACAGGGGCCCAGATACGCAGTATTTT. The encoded protein is CASSTLGDRGPDTQYF.

Many counts were recorded for this clone. This rearrangement joins TRBV7-9 to TRBJ2-2; 11 bases are a match to TRBD2. The CDR3 runs to 15 residues. Germline assignment: CDR1 SEHNR and CDR2 FQNEAQ (reference sequence). The V gene end was trimmed by 5 bases and the J gene end by 4 bases; junction bases not matched to a gene: 3. CDR3 nucleotide sequence: TGTGCCAGCAGCGGGACTAGCGGTACCACCGGGGAGCTGTTTTTT. Residues: CASSGTSGTTGELFF.

The CDR3 bases are TGTGCCAGCAGTTCTAGCGGGAGGACCAATGAGCAGTTCTTC. It is translated as CASSSSGRTNEQFF. The chain combines TRBV27 with TRBJ2-1; 11 bases agree with TRBD2. Losses at the gene ends were 4 bases for V and 6 bases for J; bases not matched to a gene: 2. This CDR3 comprises 14 residues. Germline lookup yields CDR1 MNHEY and CDR2 SMNVEV (reference sequence).

This clone has only one observation. V gene TRBV10-3 combines with J gene TRBJ2-2; D might be TRBD2 (5 bases). CDR3 length: 15 residues. CDR1 and CDR2 (germline): ENHRY, SYGVKD. Trimming cost V 9 bases and J 4 bases, with 18 bases left between them. The CDR3 region has the DNA TGTGCCATACCCGGGGTAGGGCGGAGCACCGGGGAGCTGTTTTTT. Amino acid sequence: CAIPGVGRSTGELFF.

This chain joins TRBV5-6 and TRBJ1-1; possibly TRBD1 for D (6 bases). V was trimmed by 5 bases and J by 4 bases, leaving 15 bases between them. The CDR3 has 14 residues. CDR1 and CDR2 (germline): SGHDT, YYEEEE. The CDR3, as DNA: TGTGCCAGCAGTTACAGGGTGGGCGCCACTGAAGCTTTCTTT. Amino acid sequence: CASSYRVGATEAFF.

The J gene is TRBJ2-5, the V gene TRBV4-2, with 14 positions matching TRBD2. The CDR3 contains 17 residues. Trimming at V came to 4 bases and at J to 5 bases, leaving 9 bases not matched to a gene. CDR1 is LGHNA and CDR2 is YNFKEQ in the germline V gene. The CDR3 DNA sequence: TGTGCCAGCAGCCCCAATAGACTAGCGGGGGGGCCTGAGACCCAGTACTTC. Translation: CASSPNRLAGGPETQYF.

The chain joins TRBV5-5 to TRBJ1-1, with 8 positions matching TRBD1. V lost 0 bases, J lost 4 bases, and 2 bases stayed unmatched. This CDR3 is 14 amino acids long. Germline loops: CDR1 SGHKS, CDR2 YYEKEE (reference sequence). The CDR3 DNA reads TGTGCCAGCAGCTTGGGGCAGGGGGCCACTGAAGCTTTCTTT. It specifies CASSLGQGATEAFF.

The chain carries TRBV28 and TRBJ2-7, with 9 bases lining up with TRBD2. The germline V gene encodes CDR1 MDHEN and CDR2 SYDVKM. V lost 2 bases to trimming and J lost 3 bases; unmatched junction nucleotides: 5. The length of the CDR3 is 15 residues. CDR3 region: CASSLGGGAHYEQYF. The DNA of the CDR3 is TGTGCCAGCAGTTTAGGCGGGGGGGCCCACTACGAGCAGTACTTC.